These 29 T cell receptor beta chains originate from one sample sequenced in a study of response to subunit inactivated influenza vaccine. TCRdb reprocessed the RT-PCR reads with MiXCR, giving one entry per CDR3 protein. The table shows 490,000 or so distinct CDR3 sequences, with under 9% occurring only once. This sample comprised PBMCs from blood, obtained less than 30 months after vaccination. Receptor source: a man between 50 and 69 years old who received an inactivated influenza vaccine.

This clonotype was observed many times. CDR3 sequence (DNA): TGTGCCAGCAGCTTGGGCGGCAGCGGCACCGGGGAGCTGTTTTTT. Protein product: CASSLGGSGTGELFF. The genes are TRBV5-6 and TRBJ2-2; a possible D gene is TRBD2 (5 bases). The CDR3 sequence is 15 residues long. Germline CDR1 is SGHDT and CDR2 is YYEEEE. V lost 0 bases and J lost 4, with 10 bases in between.

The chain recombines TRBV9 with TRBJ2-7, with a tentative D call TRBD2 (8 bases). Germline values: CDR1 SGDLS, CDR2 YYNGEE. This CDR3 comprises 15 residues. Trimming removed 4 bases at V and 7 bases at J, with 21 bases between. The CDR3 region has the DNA TGTGCCAGCAGCCCAAGGGGGCTAGCGGGTGGTGAGCAGTACTTC. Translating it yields CASSPRGLAGGEQYF.

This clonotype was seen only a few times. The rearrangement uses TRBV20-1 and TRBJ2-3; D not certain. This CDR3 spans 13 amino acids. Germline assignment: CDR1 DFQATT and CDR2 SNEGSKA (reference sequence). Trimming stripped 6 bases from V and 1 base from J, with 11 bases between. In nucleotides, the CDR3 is TGCAGTGCCAAGATAAAGGGCACAGATACGCAGTATTTT. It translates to CSAKIKGTDTQYF.

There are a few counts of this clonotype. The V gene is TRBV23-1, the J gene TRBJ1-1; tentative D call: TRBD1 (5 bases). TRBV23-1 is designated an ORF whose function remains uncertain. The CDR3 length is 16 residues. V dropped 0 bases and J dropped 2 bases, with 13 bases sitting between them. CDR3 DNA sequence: TGCGCCAGCAGTCAATCAGGGAGGGACGGAAACACTGAAGCTTTCTTT. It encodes CASSQSGRDGNTEAFF.

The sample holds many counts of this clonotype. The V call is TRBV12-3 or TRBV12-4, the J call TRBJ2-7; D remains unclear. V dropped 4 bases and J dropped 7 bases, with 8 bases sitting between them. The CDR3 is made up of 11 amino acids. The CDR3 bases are TGTGCCAGCAGTTCCCGTTTTGAGCAGTACTTC. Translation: CASSSRFEQYF.

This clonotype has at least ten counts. CDR3: CASSLARSINYGYTF. The CDR3 coding sequence is TGTGCCAGCAGTTTAGCCAGATCCATCAACTATGGCTACACCTTC. The rearrangement uses TRBV12-3 or TRBV12-4 and TRBJ1-2; D is undetermined. CDR3 size: 15 residues. V lost 0 bases and J lost 2, with 10 bases in between.

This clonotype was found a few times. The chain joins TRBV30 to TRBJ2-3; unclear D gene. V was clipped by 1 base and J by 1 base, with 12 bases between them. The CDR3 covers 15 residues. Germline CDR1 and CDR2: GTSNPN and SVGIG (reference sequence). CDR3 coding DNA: TGTGCCTGGAGTGGTTTGTATTCAGGCACAGATACGCAGTATTTT. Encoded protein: CAWSGLYSGTDTQYF.

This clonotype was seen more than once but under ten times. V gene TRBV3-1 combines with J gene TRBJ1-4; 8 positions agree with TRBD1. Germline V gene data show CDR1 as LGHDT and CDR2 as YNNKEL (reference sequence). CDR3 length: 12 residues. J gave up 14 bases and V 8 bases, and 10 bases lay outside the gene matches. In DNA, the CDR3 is TGTGCCAGCCACTCTGCAGGGGGCTTTCTGTTTTTT. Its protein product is CASHSAGGFLFF. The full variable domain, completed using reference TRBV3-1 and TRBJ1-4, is DTAVSQTPKYLVTQMGNDKSIKCEQNLGHDTMYWYKQDSKKFLKIMFSYNNKELIINETVPNRFSPKSPDKAHLNLHINSLELGDSAVYFCASHSAGGFLFFGSGTQLSVL.

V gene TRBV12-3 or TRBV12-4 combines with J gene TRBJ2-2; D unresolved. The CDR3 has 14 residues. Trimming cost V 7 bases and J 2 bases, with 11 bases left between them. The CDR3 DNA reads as TGTGCCAGCAATGAGGACGGCAACACCGGGGAGCTGTTTTTT. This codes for CASNEDGNTGELFF.

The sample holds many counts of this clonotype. The CDR3 region is CASSGDILTEAFF. CDR3 nucleotides: TGTGCCAGCAGCGGGGACATTCTCACTGAAGCTTTCTTT. The chain carries TRBV11-2 and TRBJ1-1; tentative D call: TRBD1 (6 bases). V was pared by 5 bases and J by 4 bases, with 11 bases between. The CDR3 extends over 13 amino acids. Germline CDR1 is SGHAT and CDR2 is FQNNGV.

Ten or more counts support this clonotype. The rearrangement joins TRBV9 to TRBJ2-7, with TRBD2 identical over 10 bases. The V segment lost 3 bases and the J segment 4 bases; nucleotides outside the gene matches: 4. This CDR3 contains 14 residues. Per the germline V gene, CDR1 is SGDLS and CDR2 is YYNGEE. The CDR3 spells CASSATSGVYEQYF. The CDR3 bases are TGTGCCAGCAGCGCCACTAGCGGGGTATACGAGCAGTACTTC.

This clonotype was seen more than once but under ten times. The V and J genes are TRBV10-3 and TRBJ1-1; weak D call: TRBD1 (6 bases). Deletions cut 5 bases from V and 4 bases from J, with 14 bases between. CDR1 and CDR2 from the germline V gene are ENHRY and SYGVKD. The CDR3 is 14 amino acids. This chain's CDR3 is CAISTTGGGTEAFF. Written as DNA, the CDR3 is TGTGCCATCAGTACGACAGGTGGAGGCACTGAAGCTTTCTTT.

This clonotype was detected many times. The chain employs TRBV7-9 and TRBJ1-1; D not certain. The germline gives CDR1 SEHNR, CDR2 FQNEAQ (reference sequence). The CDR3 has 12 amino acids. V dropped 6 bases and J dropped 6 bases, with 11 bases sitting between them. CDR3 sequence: CASRWGMAEAFF. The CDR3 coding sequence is TGTGCCAGCAGGTGGGGAATGGCTGAAGCTTTCTTT.

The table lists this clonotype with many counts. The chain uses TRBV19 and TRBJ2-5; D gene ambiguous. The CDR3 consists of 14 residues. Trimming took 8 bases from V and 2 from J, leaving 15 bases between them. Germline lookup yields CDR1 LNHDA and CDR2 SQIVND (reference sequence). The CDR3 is CASSTDVEQETQYF. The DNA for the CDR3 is TGTGCCAGTTCAACCGATGTGGAGCAAGAGACCCAGTACTTC.

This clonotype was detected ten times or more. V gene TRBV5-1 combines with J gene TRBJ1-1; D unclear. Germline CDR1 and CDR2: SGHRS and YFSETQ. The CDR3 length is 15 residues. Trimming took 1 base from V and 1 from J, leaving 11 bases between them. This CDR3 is CASSLWGPQNTEAFF. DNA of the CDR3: TGCGCCAGCAGCTTGTGGGGTCCCCAGAACACTGAAGCTTTCTTT.

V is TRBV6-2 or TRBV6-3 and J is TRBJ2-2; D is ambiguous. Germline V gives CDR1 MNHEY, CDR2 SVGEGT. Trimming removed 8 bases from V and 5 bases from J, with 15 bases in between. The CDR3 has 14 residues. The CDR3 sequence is CASSKITDTGELFF. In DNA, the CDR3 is TGTGCCAGCTCCAAAATCACAGATACCGGGGAGCTGTTTTTT.

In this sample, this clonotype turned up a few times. DNA for the CDR3: TGTGCCAGCAGACCAACCTGGCGGGGCAATCAGCCCCAGCATTTT. Its protein product is CASRPTWRGNQPQHF. This chain joins TRBV6-1 and TRBJ1-5, with D hard to call. Deletions cut 6 bases from V and 2 bases from J, with 14 bases between. The CDR3 sequence is 15 residues long. CDR1 is MNHNS, CDR2 SASEGT, per germline.

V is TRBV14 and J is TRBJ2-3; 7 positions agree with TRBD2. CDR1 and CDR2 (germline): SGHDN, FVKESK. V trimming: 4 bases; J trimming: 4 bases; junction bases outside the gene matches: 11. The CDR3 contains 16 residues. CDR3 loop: CASSPLGEGDADTQYF. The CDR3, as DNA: TGTGCCAGCAGCCCCTTGGGGGAGGGCGACGCAGATACGCAGTATTTT.

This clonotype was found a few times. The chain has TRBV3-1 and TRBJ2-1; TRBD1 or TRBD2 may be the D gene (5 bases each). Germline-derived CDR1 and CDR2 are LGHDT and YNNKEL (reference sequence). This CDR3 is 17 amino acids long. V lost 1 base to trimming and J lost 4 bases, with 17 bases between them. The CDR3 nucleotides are TGTGCCAGCAGCCAAGGGGGACCCTATGAGTCGTACAATGAGCAGTTCTTC. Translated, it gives CASSQGGPYESYNEQFF.

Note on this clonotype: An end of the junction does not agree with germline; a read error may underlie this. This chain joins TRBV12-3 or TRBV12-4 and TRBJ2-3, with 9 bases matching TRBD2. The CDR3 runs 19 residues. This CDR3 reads CACSLFRDPAGGSTDTQYF. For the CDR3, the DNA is TGTGCCTGCAGTTTATTTCGGGACCCCGCGGGGGGGTCGACAGATACGCAGTATTTT.

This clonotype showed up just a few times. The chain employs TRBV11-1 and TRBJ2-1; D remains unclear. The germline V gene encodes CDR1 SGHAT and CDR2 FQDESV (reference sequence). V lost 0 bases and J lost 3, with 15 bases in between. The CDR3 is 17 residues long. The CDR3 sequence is CASSLAGQSAYYNEQFF. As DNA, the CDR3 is TGTGCCAGCAGCTTAGCGGGCCAAAGCGCCTACTACAATGAGCAGTTCTTC.

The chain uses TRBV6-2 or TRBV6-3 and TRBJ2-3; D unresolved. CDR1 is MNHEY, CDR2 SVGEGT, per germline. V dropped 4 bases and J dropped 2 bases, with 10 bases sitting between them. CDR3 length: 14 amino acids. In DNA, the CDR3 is TGTGCCAGCAGTTTCCGGCAGTTCACAGATACGCAGTATTTT. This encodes CASSFRQFTDTQYF.

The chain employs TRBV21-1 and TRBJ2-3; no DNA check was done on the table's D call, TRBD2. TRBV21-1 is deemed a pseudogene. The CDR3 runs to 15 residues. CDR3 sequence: CASKTGTSGTDTQYF. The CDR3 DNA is TGTGCCAGCAAGACCGGGACTAGCGGAACAGATACGCAGTATTTT.

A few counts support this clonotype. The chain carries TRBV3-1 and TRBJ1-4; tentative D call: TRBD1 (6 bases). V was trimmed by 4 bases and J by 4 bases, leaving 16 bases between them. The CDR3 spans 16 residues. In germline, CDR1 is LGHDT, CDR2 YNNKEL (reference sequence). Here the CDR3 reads CASSPPQGHDNEKLFF. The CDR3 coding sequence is TGTGCCAGCAGCCCGCCCCAGGGGCATGATAATGAAAAACTGTTTTTT. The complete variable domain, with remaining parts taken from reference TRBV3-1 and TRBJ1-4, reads DTAVSQTPKYLVTQMGNDKSIKCEQNLGHDTMYWYKQDSKKFLKIMFSYNNKELIINETVPNRFSPKSPDKAHLNLHINSLELGDSAVYFCASSPPQGHDNEKLFFGSGTQLSVL.

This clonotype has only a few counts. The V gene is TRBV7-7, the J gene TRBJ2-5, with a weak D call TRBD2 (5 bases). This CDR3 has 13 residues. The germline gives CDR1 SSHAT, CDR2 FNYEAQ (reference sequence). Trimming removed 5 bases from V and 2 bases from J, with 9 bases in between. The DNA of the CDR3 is TGTGCCAGCAGCGAACGGGGTCAAGAGACCCAGTACTTC. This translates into CASSERGQETQYF.

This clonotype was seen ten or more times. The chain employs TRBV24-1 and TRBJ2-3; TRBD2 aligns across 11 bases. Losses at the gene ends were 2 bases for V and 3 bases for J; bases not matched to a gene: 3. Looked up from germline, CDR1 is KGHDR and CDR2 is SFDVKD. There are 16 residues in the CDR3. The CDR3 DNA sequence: TGTGCCACCAGTGATTCCGCTAGCGGGAGGACAGATACGCAGTATTTT. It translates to CATSDSASGRTDTQYF.

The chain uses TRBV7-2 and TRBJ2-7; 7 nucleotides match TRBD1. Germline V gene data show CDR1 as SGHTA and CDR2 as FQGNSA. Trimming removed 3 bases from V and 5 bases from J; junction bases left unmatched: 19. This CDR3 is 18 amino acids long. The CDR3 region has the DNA TGTGCCAGCAGCTTGCGACAGGGAAACTACCGGGACCCCGACGAGCAGTACTTC. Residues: CASSLRQGNYRDPDEQYF. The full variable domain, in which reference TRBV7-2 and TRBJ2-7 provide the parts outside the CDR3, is GAGVSQSPSNKVTEKGKDVELRCDPISGHTALYWYRQSLGQGLEFLIYFQGNSAPDKSGLPSDRFSAERTGGSVSTLTIQRTQQEDSAVYLCASSLRQGNYRDPDEQYFGPGTRLTVT.

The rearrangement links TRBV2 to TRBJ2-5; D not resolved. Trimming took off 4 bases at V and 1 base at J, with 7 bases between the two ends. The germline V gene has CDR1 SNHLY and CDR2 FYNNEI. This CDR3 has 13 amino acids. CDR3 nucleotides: TGTGCCAGCAGTGGTCACAGCCAAGAGACCCAGTACTTC. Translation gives CASSGHSQETQYF. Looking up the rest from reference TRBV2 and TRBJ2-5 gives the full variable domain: EPEVTQTPSHQVTQMGQEVILRCVPISNHLYFYWYRQILGQKVEFLVSFYNNEISEKSEIFDDQFSVERPDGSNFTLKIRSTKLEDSAMYFCASSGHSQETQYFGPGTRLLVL.

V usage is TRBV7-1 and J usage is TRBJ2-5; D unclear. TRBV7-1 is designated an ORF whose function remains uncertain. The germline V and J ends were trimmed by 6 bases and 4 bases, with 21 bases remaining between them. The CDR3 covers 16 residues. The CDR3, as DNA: TGTGCCAGCAGACCAGCTGAAGGGCTGAGACGAGAGACCCAGTACTTC. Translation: CASRPAEGLRRETQYF.